This entry lists 3 T cell receptor beta chains sequenced from one sample in a study of blood T cells in healthy people across ages. The second PCR ran roughly 6 to 11 cycles with a sample-barcoded 5' primer and J-beta primers. TCRdb analysed the 5' RACE reads with MiXCR anew, one entry per CDR3 protein. Of over 300,000 distinct CDR3 sequences in the sample, approximately 52% were seen once. The specimen sequenced was blood. These receptor sequences come from a man between 60 and 75 years old in good health.

The chain recombines TRBV7-2 with TRBJ2-4, with D perhaps being TRBD1 or TRBD2 (5 bases each). V was shortened by 5 bases and J by 8 bases, with 16 bases between the two germline ends. Germline CDR1 and CDR2: SGHTA and FQGNSA. The CDR3 runs 14 residues. CDR3 sequence: CASSVSRGIDIQYF. In nucleotides, the CDR3 is TGTGCCAGCAGCGTATCGAGGGGAATAGACATTCAGTACTTC.

The chain carries TRBV5-1 and TRBJ2-1, with D possibly being TRBD2 (5 bases). CDR1 and CDR2 from the germline V gene are SGHRS and YFSETQ. Trimming shortened V by 2 bases and J by 9 bases, and 21 bases separated the two germline ends. The CDR3 spans 16 residues. In nucleotides, the CDR3 is TGCGCCAGCAGCTTCCGGGCGTACCCTCTCCGGGGTGAGCAGTTCTTC. Residues: CASSFRAYPLRGEQFF.

On this clonotype: At one end, the junction sequence differs from germline, possibly due to a read error. The genes are TRBV4-2 and TRBJ2-6; 10 bases are shared with TRBD1. CDR1 is LGHNA and CDR2 is YNFKEQ in the germline V gene. This CDR3 contains 21 residues. CDR3 in DNA: TGTGCCAGCAGCCAAGATCCCTGGACAGGTTCTGCGGGGACAGGGGCCAACGTCCCGACTTTC. As protein: CASSQDPWTGSAGTGANVPTF.